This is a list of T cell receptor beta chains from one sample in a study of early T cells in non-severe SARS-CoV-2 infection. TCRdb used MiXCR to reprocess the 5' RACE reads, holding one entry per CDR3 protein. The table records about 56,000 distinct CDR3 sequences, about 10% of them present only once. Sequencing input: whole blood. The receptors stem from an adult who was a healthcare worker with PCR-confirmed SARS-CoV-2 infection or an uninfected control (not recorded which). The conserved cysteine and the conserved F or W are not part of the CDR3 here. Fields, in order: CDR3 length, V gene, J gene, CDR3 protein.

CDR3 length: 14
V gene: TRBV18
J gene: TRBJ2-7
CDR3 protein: PSSPIGLAGRQEQY

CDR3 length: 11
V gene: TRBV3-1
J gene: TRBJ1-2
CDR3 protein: ASSLGQVGGYT

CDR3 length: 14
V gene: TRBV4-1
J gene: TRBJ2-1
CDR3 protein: ASSPPGLGPYNEQF

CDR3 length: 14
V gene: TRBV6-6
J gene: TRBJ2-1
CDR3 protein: ASSYAGTEGYNEQF

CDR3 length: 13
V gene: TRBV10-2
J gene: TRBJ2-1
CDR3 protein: ASSGTGVQYNEQF

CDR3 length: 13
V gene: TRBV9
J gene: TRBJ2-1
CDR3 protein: ASSPLPDAYNEQF

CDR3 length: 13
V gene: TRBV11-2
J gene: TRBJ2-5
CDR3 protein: ASSPGQGDQETQY

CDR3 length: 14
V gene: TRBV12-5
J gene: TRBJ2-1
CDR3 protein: ASGSRQAGSYNEQF

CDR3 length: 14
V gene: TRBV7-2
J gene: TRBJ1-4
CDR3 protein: ASSTSRQGANEKLF

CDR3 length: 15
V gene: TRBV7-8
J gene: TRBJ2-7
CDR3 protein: ASSLGGYSGSSYEQY

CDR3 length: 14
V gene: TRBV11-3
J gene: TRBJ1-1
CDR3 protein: ASSLEGGETNTEAF

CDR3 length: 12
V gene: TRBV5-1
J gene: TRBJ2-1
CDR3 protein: ASSLVGTGSEQF

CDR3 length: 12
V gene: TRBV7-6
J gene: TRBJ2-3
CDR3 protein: ASSLERGTDTQY

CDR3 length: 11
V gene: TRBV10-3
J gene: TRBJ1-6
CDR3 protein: AISESMGQVFH

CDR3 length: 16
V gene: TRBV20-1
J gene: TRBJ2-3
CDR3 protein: SASGTSGSYTSTDTQY

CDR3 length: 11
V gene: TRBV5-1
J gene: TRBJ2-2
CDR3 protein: ASSIQGSGELF

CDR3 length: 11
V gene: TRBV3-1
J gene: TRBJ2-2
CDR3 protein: ASYLSGAGELF

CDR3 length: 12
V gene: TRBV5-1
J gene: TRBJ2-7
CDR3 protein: ASSSTSGGYEQY

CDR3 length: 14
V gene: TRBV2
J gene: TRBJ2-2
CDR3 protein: ASSEAERANTGELF

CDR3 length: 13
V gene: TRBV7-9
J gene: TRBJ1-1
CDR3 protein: ASSLPHPGGTEAF

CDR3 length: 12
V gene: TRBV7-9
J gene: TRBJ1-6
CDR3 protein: ASSLDGSYSPLH

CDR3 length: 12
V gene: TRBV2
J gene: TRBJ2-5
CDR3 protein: ASSSQGPQETQY

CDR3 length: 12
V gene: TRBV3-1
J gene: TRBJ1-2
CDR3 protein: ASSQASGSYGYT

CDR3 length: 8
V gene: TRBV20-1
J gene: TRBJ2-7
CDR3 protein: SASEYEQY

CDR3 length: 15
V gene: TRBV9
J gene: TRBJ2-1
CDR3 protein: ASRRGSQSGGSNEQF

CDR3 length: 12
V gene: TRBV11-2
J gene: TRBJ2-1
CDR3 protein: ASSSGQGSNEQF

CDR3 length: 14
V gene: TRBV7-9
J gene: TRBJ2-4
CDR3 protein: ASSSRTSGRWNIQY

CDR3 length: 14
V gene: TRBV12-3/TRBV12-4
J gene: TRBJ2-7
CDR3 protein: ASSLRFSDRTYEQY

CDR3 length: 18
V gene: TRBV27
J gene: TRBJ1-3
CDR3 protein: ASRKLKTGVVSNPGNTIY

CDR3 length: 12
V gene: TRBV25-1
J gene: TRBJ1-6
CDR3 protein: ASSGWGGSSPLH

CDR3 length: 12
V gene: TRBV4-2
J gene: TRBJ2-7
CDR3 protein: ASSRPPSSYEQY

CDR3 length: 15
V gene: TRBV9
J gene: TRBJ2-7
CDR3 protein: ASSHSLTSGSSYEQY

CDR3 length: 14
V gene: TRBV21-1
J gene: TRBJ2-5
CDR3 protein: ASSFGLDRARETQY

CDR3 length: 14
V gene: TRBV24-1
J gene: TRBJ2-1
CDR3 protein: ATSEWGQGTYNEQF

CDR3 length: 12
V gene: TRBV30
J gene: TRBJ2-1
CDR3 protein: AWSWGLVYNEQF

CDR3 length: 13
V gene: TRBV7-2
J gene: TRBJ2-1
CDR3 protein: ASSSFSGAYNEQF